This TCR beta chain was sequenced for a study of blood T cell repertoires in COVID-19. About the research overall: Spain, Italy and the United States supplied samples that represented acute and convalescent COVID-19. Nucleic acid was either cDNA or gDNA, and it came from T cells, B-cell-depleted T cells, or PBMCs.

Original handling: Reference gene primer amplification gave estimated nucleated cell counts. The repertoire was sequenced with immunoSEQ multiplex PCR; TCRdb's copy has only in-frame clones and lacks some. V, J and clone size were drawn from that table, and D and trimming were deduced from the DNA. The table has tens of thousands of clones, around 82% seen once. The material sequenced was peripheral blood. The receptor was derived from a man in his forties or fifties with active or convalescent COVID-19.

CDR3 protein: CATGRGDPIYGYTF. The CDR3 nucleotides are TGTGCCACTGGTCGGGGAGATCCTATTTATGGCTACACCTTC. V and J are TRBV27 and TRBJ1-2; D is undetermined. The V end was cut by 10 bases, the J end by 5 bases, with 20 bases between. The CDR3 totals 14 residues. The germline V gene encodes CDR1 MNHEY and CDR2 SMNVEV (reference sequence).